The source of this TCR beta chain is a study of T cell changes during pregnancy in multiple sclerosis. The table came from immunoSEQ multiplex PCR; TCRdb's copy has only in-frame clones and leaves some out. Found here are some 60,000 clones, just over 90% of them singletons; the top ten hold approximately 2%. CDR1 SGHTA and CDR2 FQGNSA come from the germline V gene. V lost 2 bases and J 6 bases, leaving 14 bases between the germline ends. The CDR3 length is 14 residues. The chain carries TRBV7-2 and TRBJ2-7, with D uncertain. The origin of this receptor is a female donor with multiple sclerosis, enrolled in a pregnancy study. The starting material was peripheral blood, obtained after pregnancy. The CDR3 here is CASSLSHSFSEQYF. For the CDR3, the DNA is TGTGCCAGCAGCTTATCTCACAGCTTTAGCGAGCAGTACTTC.